The 28 T cell receptor beta chains given below trace back to one sample, sequenced in a study of T cells in localized non-small cell lung cancer. Measured with immunoSEQ multiplex PCR; TCRdb has only the in-frame clones, and not every one. This table holds some 52,000 clones, around 81% found once. Sample: PBMCs, taken before any cancer treatment. All receptors derive from a woman aged 40-70 years with stage II lung adenocarcinoma.

This chain links TRBV5-6 with TRBJ1-3; D perhaps matches TRBD1 (5 bases). The CDR3 is 18 amino acids. Trimming cost V 0 bases and J 0 bases, with 16 bases left between them. The germline gives CDR1 SGHDT, CDR2 YYEEEE. The CDR3 loop reads CASSLVGDGWRSGNTIYF. The CDR3 nucleotides read TGTGCCAGCAGCTTGGTTGGGGACGGATGGCGCTCTGGAAACACCATATATTTT.

V and J are TRBV4-3 and TRBJ2-7; 13 nucleotides align to TRBD2. V was clipped by 0 bases and J by 7 bases; unmatched bases: 6. Germline-derived CDR1 and CDR2 are LGHNA and YSLEER. The CDR3 spans 16 residues. The DNA of the CDR3 is TGCGCCAGCAGCCAAGAAATGGGACTAGCGGGGAATGAGCAGTACTTC. This codes for CASSQEMGLAGNEQYF.

The genes are TRBV19 and TRBJ1-2; 10 bases agree with TRBD1. CDR1 is LNHDA, CDR2 SQIVND, per germline (reference sequence). V shed 3 bases and J 7 bases; nucleotides not matched to a gene: 2. CDR3 length: 13 amino acids. CDR3 sequence reads: CASSIRDRGGYTF. CDR3 in DNA: TGTGCCAGTAGTATTCGGGACAGGGGTGGCTACACCTTC.

The chain joins TRBV7-3 to TRBJ1-1; D may be TRBD1 (6 bases). Germline V gives CDR1 SGHTA, CDR2 FQGTGA. V lost 6 bases, J lost 5 bases, and 16 bases lay in between. This CDR3 spans 14 amino acids. The CDR3: CASSLQGQGTEAFF. The CDR3 DNA reads as TGTGCCAGCAGTCTCCAGGGGCAGGGAACTGAAGCTTTCTTT.

This clone was found once. The chain is built from TRBV28 and TRBJ1-2; 9 bases are a match to TRBD1. From germline, CDR1 is MDHEN and CDR2 SYDVKM. This CDR3 contains 12 residues. Unmatched junction bases numbered 1, after V lost 7 bases and J lost 4 bases. CDR3 residues: CASKDRGYGYTF. DNA of the CDR3: TGTGCCAGCAAGGACAGGGGCTATGGCTACACCTTC.

The count of this clone is one. The chain combines TRBV9 with TRBJ2-3; 8 nucleotides match TRBD1. In germline, CDR1 is SGDLS, CDR2 YYNGEE. The CDR3 covers 15 residues. Trimming removed 3 bases from V and 3 bases from J; junction bases left unmatched: 6. CDR3 residues: CASSASQGVTDTQYF. In nucleotides, the CDR3 is TGTGCCAGCAGCGCTTCACAGGGGGTTACAGATACGCAGTATTTT.

The chain recombines TRBV6-6 with TRBJ1-1, with D maybe TRBD1 (6 bases). This CDR3 is 13 amino acids long. Germline loops: CDR1 MNHNY, CDR2 SVGAGI (reference sequence). V gave up 7 bases and J gave up 5 bases, with 14 bases separating them. In DNA form, the CDR3 reads TGTGCCAGCACCATACAGGGAGGGACTGAAGCTTTCTTT. This sequence encodes CASTIQGGTEAFF.

The chain links TRBV6-1 to TRBJ1-1; 7 bases map to TRBD1. The CDR3 runs to 13 residues. V was pared by 6 bases and J by 3 bases, with 4 bases of the junction left unmatched. Germline assignment: CDR1 MNHNS and CDR2 SASEGT. The CDR3 DNA is TGTGCCAGCAGGACAGGGTTGGACACTGAAGCTTTCTTT. It is translated as CASRTGLDTEAFF.

J is TRBJ1-5 and V is TRBV7-2, with a weak D call TRBD1 (5 bases). The CDR3 is 13 residues long. Trimming shortened V by 1 base and J by 5 bases, and 6 bases separated the two germline ends. The germline CDR1 and CDR2 sequences are SGHTA and FQGNSA. CDR3 nucleotide sequence: TGTGCCAGCAGCTTAGAACAGGATCAGCCCCAGCATTTT. Translated: CASSLEQDQPQHF.

Here the CDR3 DNA reads TGTGCCAGCAGCTGGTCCCCTTATGGCTACACCTTC. It is translated as CASSWSPYGYTF. V and J are TRBV4-2 and TRBJ1-2; D not certain. The ends were cut back, 5 bases at V and 5 bases at J, with 9 bases in the middle. The CDR3 consists of 12 residues. Germline CDR1 and CDR2: LGHNA and YNFKEQ.

This clone was seen just once. The rearrangement uses TRBV6-1 and TRBJ1-2, with D perhaps matching TRBD1 (6 bases). V dropped 4 bases and J dropped 8 bases, with 11 bases sitting between them. Germline values: CDR1 MNHNS, CDR2 SASEGT. The CDR3 spans 12 residues. CDR3 protein: CASSATGHGYTF. The CDR3 region has the DNA TGTGCCAGCAGTGCCACAGGGCACGGCTACACCTTC.

This clone was seen only a few times. The chain recombines TRBV7-3 with TRBJ1-6, with a weak D call TRBD1 (5 bases). The V end lost 5 bases, the J end lost 9 bases, and 14 bases lay between the germline ends. The CDR3 spans 14 residues. The germline V gene has CDR1 SGHTA and CDR2 FQGTGA. The CDR3: CASSPGPGSSPLHF. DNA of the CDR3: TGTGCCAGCAGCCCAGGCCCAGGGTCTTCACCCCTCCACTTT.

V usage is TRBV27 and J usage is TRBJ1-5; 7 nucleotides line up with TRBD1. Germline CDR1 MNHEY, CDR2 SMNVEV (reference sequence). J lost 1 base, V lost 3 bases, and 3 bases had no gene match. This CDR3 is 15 amino acids long. The CDR3 nucleotides read TGTGCCAGCAGTTTGACAGGGATCAGCAATCAGCCCCAGCATTTT. Its translation: CASSLTGISNQPQHF.

This rearrangement joins TRBV5-4 to TRBJ2-3; no firm D call. Germline V CDR1 and CDR2: SGHNT, YYREEE (reference sequence). The CDR3 length is 12 residues. V dropped 1 base and J dropped 4 bases, with 4 bases sitting between them. DNA for the CDR3: TGTGCCAGCAGCTTGAATGCAGATACGCAGTATTTT. Its translation is CASSLNADTQYF. The variable domain in full, completed from reference TRBV5-4 and TRBJ2-3, reads ETGVTQSPTHLIKTRGQQVTLRCSSQSGHNTVSWYQQALGQGPQFIFQYYREEENGRGNFPPRFSGLQFPNYSSELNVNALELDDSALYLCASSLNADTQYFGPGTRLTVL.

J is TRBJ2-3 and V is TRBV27, with 7 bases aligning to TRBD1. The CDR3 is 14 amino acids. V was clipped by 6 bases and J by 7 bases; unmatched bases: 10. The V gene's germline CDR1 is MNHEY and CDR2 SMNVEV (reference sequence). CDR3 protein: CASSPTGNGNTQYF. The CDR3 DNA reads as TGTGCCAGCAGCCCGACAGGGAACGGAAATACGCAGTATTTT.

In DNA, the CDR3 is TGTGCCAGCAGCCGCCCGGTGAGAAGGACTAGCGGGGTGGGAACAGATACGCAGTATTTT. Amino acids: CASSRPVRRTSGVGTDTQYF. This sequence joins TRBV28 and TRBJ2-3; TRBD2 aligns across 12 bases. The CDR3 is 20 residues long. Germline V CDR1 and CDR2: MDHEN, SYDVKM. The trim removed 6 bases at V and 3 bases at J, leaving 19 bases unmatched.

The rearrangement uses TRBV6-6 and TRBJ1-1; D not resolved. This CDR3 has 13 amino acids. Germline V gene data show CDR1 as MNHNY and CDR2 as SVGAGI (reference sequence). Trimming stripped 2 bases from V and 4 bases from J, with 8 bases between. CDR3 bases: TGTGCCAGCAGTTACGGGCAGTTCACTGAAGCTTTCTTT. Translating gives CASSYGQFTEAFF.

The rearrangement uses TRBV27 and TRBJ2-1; D is possibly TRBD2 (5 bases). The germline V gene encodes CDR1 MNHEY and CDR2 SMNVEV (reference sequence). Trimming left V 5 bases short and J 0 bases short, with 14 bases between. The CDR3 is 16 residues long. CDR3 sequence reads: CASSPRTGSSYNEQFF. The CDR3 DNA follows: TGTGCCAGCAGTCCGCGGACGGGGAGCTCCTACAATGAGCAGTTCTTC.

This chain uses TRBV15 with TRBJ2-1, with 9 bases aligning to TRBD2. CDR3 length: 17 residues. Germline V gene sequence: CDR1 LNHNV, CDR2 YYDKDF (reference sequence). The junction had 14 bases not matched to a gene; V was cut back by 5 bases and J by 6 bases. The CDR3 DNA follows: TGTGCCACCAGCGGACGTTTTGGGCGGGGGGGCCTCAATGAGCAGTTCTTC. Encoded protein: CATSGRFGRGGLNEQFF.

The chain uses TRBV15 and TRBJ1-5; no reliable D call. Trimming shortened V by 0 bases and J by 4 bases, and 19 bases separated the two germline ends. This CDR3 spans 18 amino acids. Per germline, CDR1 LNHNV and CDR2 YYDKDF (reference sequence). The CDR3 sequence: CATSRDLYANSVNQPQHF. The CDR3 bases are TGTGCCACCAGCAGAGATCTCTATGCTAACAGTGTAAATCAGCCCCAGCATTTT.

Only a few counts were recorded for this clone. The chain recombines TRBV6-1 with TRBJ2-1; 11 bases match TRBD2. J was trimmed by 0 bases and V by 3 bases; bases with no gene match: 7. CDR1 is MNHNS and CDR2 is SASEGT in the germline V gene. The CDR3 is 18 amino acids. CDR3 in DNA: TGTGCCAGCAGTGAGAGGGCTAGCGGGGGGTCCTCCTACAATGAGCAGTTCTTC. Translating it yields CASSERASGGSSYNEQFF.

The table lists this clone with a few counts. The V call is TRBV7-2, the J call TRBJ2-5; 9 positions match TRBD1. The CDR3 contains 15 residues. J was trimmed by 7 bases and V by 5 bases; bases with no gene match: 11. Germline values: CDR1 SGHTA, CDR2 FQGNSA. CDR3 sequence (DNA): TGTGCCAGCAGCCCACAGACAGGGGGTGGGGGGACCCAGTACTTC. Its protein is CASSPQTGGGGTQYF.

V usage is TRBV6-1 and J usage is TRBJ1-5; tentative D call: TRBD1 (6 bases). This CDR3 has 16 residues. Germline V gene lookup returns CDR1 MNHNS and CDR2 SASEGT. Trimming removed 0 bases at V and 3 bases at J, with 12 bases between. This CDR3 reads CASSEAPGADNQPQHF. In nucleotides, the CDR3 is TGTGCCAGCAGTGAAGCGCCGGGGGCCGACAATCAGCCCCAGCATTTT.

The sample holds one count of this clone. V and J are TRBV23-1 and TRBJ2-7, with unresolved D. TRBV23-1 qualifies as an ORF whose function is uncertain. This CDR3 has 16 residues. The V end was cut by 2 bases, the J end by 4 bases, with 18 bases between. The chain's CDR3 is CASSQPRTSPGYEQYF. CDR3 nucleotide sequence: TGCGCCAGCAGTCAACCCCGGACCTCGCCTGGTTACGAGCAGTACTTC.

This chain links TRBV7-2 with TRBJ1-1; D unclear. Germline V gives CDR1 SGHTA, CDR2 FQGNSA. Trimming removed 6 bases from V and 9 bases from J, with 14 bases in between. This CDR3 is 12 amino acids long. The DNA for the CDR3 is TGTGCCAGCAGTCAAGTAGGGAGTAAAGCTTTCTTT. Residues: CASSQVGSKAFF.

This clone has just one count. The gene calls are TRBV6-1 and TRBJ2-7, with TRBD2 as a possible D gene (7 bases). Germline CDR1 and CDR2: MNHNS and SASEGT. There are 15 residues in the CDR3. V lost 2 bases and J lost 6, with 17 bases in between. The DNA for the CDR3 is TGTGCCAGCAGTGAACCCGGACGGGGGGCGGGCGAGCAGTACTTC. It specifies CASSEPGRGAGEQYF.

The V call is TRBV18, the J call TRBJ1-4; no definite D call. CDR1 KGHSH and CDR2 LQKENI come from the germline V gene. This CDR3 region has 15 residues. Trimming shortened V by 3 bases and J by 5 bases, and 13 bases separated the two germline ends. In DNA, the CDR3 is TGTGCCAGCTCACCGCTCCGGGATCGGAATGAAAAACTGTTTTTT. Its protein product is CASSPLRDRNEKLFF.

The V and J genes are TRBV5-4 and TRBJ2-5; D gene ambiguous. Germline V gene lookup returns CDR1 SGHNT and CDR2 YYREEE (reference sequence). The length of the CDR3 is 14 residues. Trimming took off 0 bases at V and 0 bases at J, with 6 bases between the two ends. The CDR3 sequence: CASSLGRNQETQYF. CDR3 bases: TGTGCCAGCAGCTTGGGGCGGAACCAAGAGACCCAGTACTTC.